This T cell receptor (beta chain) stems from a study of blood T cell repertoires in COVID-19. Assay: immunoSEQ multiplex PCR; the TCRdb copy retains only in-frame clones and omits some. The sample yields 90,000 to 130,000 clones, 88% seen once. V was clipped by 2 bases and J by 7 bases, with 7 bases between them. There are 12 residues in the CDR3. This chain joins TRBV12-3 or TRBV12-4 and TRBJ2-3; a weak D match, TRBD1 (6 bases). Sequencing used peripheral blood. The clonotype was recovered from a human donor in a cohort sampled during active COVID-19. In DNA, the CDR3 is TGTGCCAGCAGTTTAAGGGGGAATACGCAGTATTTT. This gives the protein CASSLRGNTQYF.